This T cell receptor (beta chain) was identified in a study of identical twins listed by TCRdb under 2016. For the wider study: The study deep-sequenced TCR alpha and beta repertoires from monozygotic twins, unrelated adults of various ages and cord blood to test whether fetal clonotypes persist. To rule out contamination, replicate twin experiments were performed at different times with different library preparation protocols.

Concerning this clonotype: No antigen is known for it. Qualities for individual bases were not recorded, and no much larger clone is one base off.

The protocol used for the library was 5' RACE. Sequencing was carried out with an Illumina HiSeq 2000. Template switching introduced a universal primer binding site; the final cDNA contained a unique molecular identifier, enabling accurate counting of TCR cDNA molecules. Specific primers in the conserved constant-segment region were used to synthesize first-strand cDNA for TCR alpha and beta chains. To control for contamination, each cDNA library was double barcoded with a SMART-Mk sample barcode plus Illumina barcodes. TruSeq adapter sequences along with Illumina sample barcodes were introduced in two successive PCR steps. The TCR alpha and beta cDNA libraries were sequenced on the Illumina HiSeq platform using custom primers. On the authors' methods: MiGEC processed the raw reads to extract unique molecular identifiers, while MiXCR was used to determine the CDR3 positions. Recombination models were inferred per individual with the repgenHMM and IGoR tools using an EM algorithm. Shared clonotype analysis was performed with the tcR package in R, normalizing sharing by the product of cloneset sizes. Out-of-frame nonproductive sequences were analyzed to study raw recombination free of thymic and clonal selection effects. TCRdb reanalyzed the raw reads on its own, using fastp at Q25 for trimming and MiXCR for clone calling, and kept in-frame beta chains. Under each unique CDR3 protein, matching rows form one entry showing the most common genes and DNA. The authors' filters were not applied to this entry. A total of approximately 350,000 distinct CDR3 sequences appear in this sample, 9% to 15% of them only once. Around 7.8% of the sample comes from the top ten.

Findings and caveats that apply to the study as a whole: Because the same donors could not be followed over many years, the conclusions relied on cross-sectional statistical analysis. In monozygotic twins, out-of-frame TCR alpha sharing was systematically underestimated by recombination models, although the models agreed with sharing between unrelated individuals. Invariant T cells such as MAIT and iNKT could partly confound zero-insertion analyses, although diverse VJ usage argued against such confounding for most clonotypes. Abundant cord blood beta clonotypes had fewer insertions, young adult naive repertoires showed a similar but weaker trend, and memory repertoires showed no such trend. A weaker excess of twin sharing was found in beta out-of-frame sequences because the signal-to-noise ratio was lowered by fewer shared sequences. Compared with coincidental sharing between unrelated individuals, out-of-frame TCR alpha sequences shared between twins had an excess of sequences with low generation probability.

From cysteine to phenylalanine, the CDR3 is 15 amino acids long. Only the CDR3 DNA stays, 45 bases, in frame from base 1. The germline V end is reduced by 5 bases and the J end by 2 bases; junction bases left unmatched: 7. CDR1 and CDR2 are read off the germline V gene as SGHAT and FQNNGV. All donors were healthy Caucasians. Three pairs of female monozygotic twins, all aged roughly 18 to 29 years, made up the twin cohort. Positive isolation kits from Invitrogen were used to isolate the CD4+ and CD8+ T cell populations. This sample was shared with a second study, whose subject was yellow fever vaccine responses in identical twins. As noted in the second study: According to the authors, in identical twins the way T cells responded to vaccination appeared partly convergent and partly personalized. The study precisely tracked vaccine-responding T cell clones in identical twins.

Specimen: CD8+ T cells sorted from blood. The chain is made from TRBV11-2 and TRBJ2-7; 9 central bases correspond to TRBD2. This clonotype was obtained from a woman younger than 30 in good health. The CDR3 is CASSPSSGKTYEQYF. The nucleotide sequence reads as follows: TGTGCCAGCAGCCCCTCTAGCGGGAAGACCTACGAGCAGTACTTC.